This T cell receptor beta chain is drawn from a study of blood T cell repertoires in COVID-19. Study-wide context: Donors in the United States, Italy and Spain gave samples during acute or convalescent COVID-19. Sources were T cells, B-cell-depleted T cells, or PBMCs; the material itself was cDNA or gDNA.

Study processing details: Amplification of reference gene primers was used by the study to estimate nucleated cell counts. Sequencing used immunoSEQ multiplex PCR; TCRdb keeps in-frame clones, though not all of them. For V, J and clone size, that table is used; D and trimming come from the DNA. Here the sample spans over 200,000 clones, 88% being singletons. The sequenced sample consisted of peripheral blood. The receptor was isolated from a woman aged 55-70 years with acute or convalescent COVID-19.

The DNA for the CDR3 is TGTGCCAGCAAATACGGGGGATGGGGTGAGCAGTTCTTC. As protein: CASKYGGWGEQFF. This chain links TRBV2 with TRBJ2-1; D may be TRBD2 (6 bases). Germline assignment: CDR1 SNHLY and CDR2 FYNNEI. This CDR3 has 13 amino acids. Trimming took off 7 bases at V and 9 bases at J, with 16 bases between the two ends. Combining the CDR3 with reference TRBV2 and TRBJ2-1 gives the whole variable domain EPEVTQTPSHQVTQMGQEVILRCVPISNHLYFYWYRQILGQKVEFLVSFYNNEISEKSEIFDDQFSVERPDGSNFTLKIRSTKLEDSAMYFCASKYGGWGEQFFGPGTRLTVL.